Listed here are 20 T cell receptor beta chains from one sample, sequenced in a study of shared clonotypes between healthy human individuals. Profiled with immunoSEQ multiplex PCR; TCRdb holds only in-frame clones, not every one. This repertoire shows roughly 1 million clones, roughly 80% found once; its top ten account for about 1.4%. Sequences were obtained from memory CD4+ T cells sorted from blood. Subset: CD45RA-negative fraction. The receptor source for this set is a man aged 18 to 35 in good health.

This chain connects TRBV10-2 to TRBJ1-1; 8 bases agree with TRBD1. CDR3 length: 14 residues. V lost 6 bases and J lost 3; bases outside the gene matches: 6. CDR1 is WSHSY and CDR2 is SAAADI in the germline V gene. CDR3: CASSGWTGHTEAFF. The CDR3 nucleotides are TGCGCCAGCAGCGGATGGACAGGGCACACTGAAGCTTTCTTT.

The chain carries TRBV4-3 and TRBJ1-1; 7 nucleotides agree with TRBD1. The germline gives CDR1 LGHNA, CDR2 YSLEER. This CDR3 region has 15 residues. After removal of 0 bases from V and 1 base from J, the junction contained 2 bases not matched to a gene. This CDR3 reads CASSQERGPNTEAFF. The CDR3 coding sequence is TGCGCCAGCAGCCAAGAAAGGGGGCCGAACACTGAAGCTTTCTTT.

This chain links TRBV7-8 with TRBJ1-6; D is unresolved. Per the germline V gene, CDR1 is SGHVS and CDR2 is FQNEAQ. Trimming stripped 6 bases from V and 9 bases from J, with 15 bases between. This CDR3 is built from 14 residues. CDR3: CASRRVQFGSPLHF. The CDR3 DNA reads as TGTGCCAGCAGAAGGGTACAGTTCGGTTCACCCCTCCACTTT.

In its sample, this clone was seen a few times. V usage is TRBV9 and J usage is TRBJ2-3; the D is unclear. The germline gives CDR1 SGDLS, CDR2 YYNGEE. The CDR3 sequence is 14 residues long. V lost 0 bases, J lost 2 bases, and 7 bases lay in between. The CDR3 protein is CASSVDSFTDTQYF. The CDR3 region has the DNA TGTGCCAGCAGCGTAGATTCATTCACAGATACGCAGTATTTT.

The chain combines TRBV4-2 with TRBJ1-4, with TRBD1 as a possible D gene (6 bases). The CDR3 has 16 residues. CDR1 and CDR2 (germline): LGHNA, YNFKEQ. Deletions cut 0 bases from V and 6 bases from J, with 14 bases between. The CDR3 loop reads CASSQEGAGAHEKLFF. CDR3 DNA: TGTGCCAGCAGCCAAGAAGGGGCGGGGGCGCATGAAAAACTGTTTTTT.

This chain joins TRBV5-1 and TRBJ2-2; D unclear. Germline loops: CDR1 SGHRS, CDR2 YFSETQ. With 2 bases removed from V and 7 bases from J, the gap between germline ends came to 15 bases. The CDR3 sequence is 15 residues long. The DNA for the CDR3 is TGCGCCAGCAGCTTCGGCAACCTCCCGGGCGGGGAGCTGTTTTTT. Its protein product is CASSFGNLPGGELFF.

CDR3 sequence (DNA): TGTGCCAGCAGTTCCCCGGGAGGGGTGGGAACTAACTACGAGCAGTACTTC. Residues: CASSSPGGVGTNYEQYF. The chain combines TRBV28 with TRBJ2-7, with TRBD2 matching 8 bases. Trimming removed 4 bases from V and 3 bases from J; junction bases left unmatched: 14. There are 17 residues in the CDR3. Germline V CDR1 and CDR2: MDHEN, SYDVKM.

In its sample, this clone was seen a few times. The chain employs TRBV10-3 and TRBJ1-1; D gene ambiguous. Germline V gives CDR1 ENHRY, CDR2 SYGVKD. The CDR3 is 13 amino acids. V shed 7 bases and J shed 0 bases, with 9 bases lying between them. The CDR3 spells CAITYSMNTEAFF. CDR3 DNA: TGTGCCATCACCTACAGCATGAACACTGAAGCTTTCTTT.

The chain couples TRBV6-1 to TRBJ2-3, with D uncertain. CDR1 is MNHNS and CDR2 is SASEGT in the germline V gene. CDR3 length equals 12 residues. Between the trimmed V and J ends, which lost 2 bases and 6 bases, there was a span of 6 bases. The CDR3 region is CASSENRDTQYF. DNA of the CDR3: TGTGCCAGCAGTGAAAACCGGGATACGCAGTATTTT.

This clone came up many times. The V and J genes are TRBV7-2 and TRBJ1-5, with a weak D call TRBD1 (6 bases). This CDR3 has 15 residues. The germline CDR1 and CDR2 sequences are SGHTA and FQGNSA. Trimming stripped 4 bases from V and 1 base from J, with 11 bases between. CDR3 bases: TGTGCCAGCAGCTCGGGGGGGGCGAGCAATCAGCCCCAGCATTTT. It is translated as CASSSGGASNQPQHF. Full variable domain (outside the CDR3, taken from reference TRBV7-2 and TRBJ1-5): GAGVSQSPSNKVTEKGKDVELRCDPISGHTALYWYRQSLGQGLEFLIYFQGNSAPDKSGLPSDRFSAERTGGSVSTLTIQRTQQEDSAVYLCASSSGGASNQPQHFGDGTRLSIL.

This chain joins TRBV11-1 and TRBJ2-3; D might be TRBD1 (5 bases). Germline V lookup: CDR1 SGHAT, CDR2 FQDESV (reference sequence). The CDR3 spans 15 residues. V was cut by 2 bases and J by 6 bases, with 15 bases left in between. CDR3 in DNA: TGTGCCAGCAGCTTACGGAACCAGGGATCCGATACGCAGTATTTT. The encoded protein is CASSLRNQGSDTQYF.

The chain is built from TRBV29-1 and TRBJ1-2; no definite D call. CDR1 and CDR2 (germline): SQVTM, ANQGSEA. V lost 6 bases to trimming and J lost 2 bases, with 10 bases between them. The length of the CDR3 is 12 residues. The DNA for the CDR3 is TGCAGCGTGGCGACATCGAACTATGGCTACACCTTC. Its protein product is CSVATSNYGYTF.

As for this clone: A much larger clone is a single base away; this may be a read error. Other DNA sequences of this sample code for an identical CDR3. This chain connects TRBV7-2 to TRBJ1-1; no clear D. The germline gives CDR1 SGHTA, CDR2 FQGNSA. This CDR3 spans 13 amino acids. Trimming removed 0 bases at V and 1 base at J, with 3 bases between. CDR3 bases: TGTGCCAGCAGCTTAGCAGGGAACACTGAAGCTTTCTTT. Protein sequence: CASSLAGNTEAFF.

In nucleotides, the CDR3 is TGTGCCAGCAGTTACCAGGGTTACAGGGAGGGATATGGCTACACCTTC. This gives the protein CASSYQGYREGYGYTF. The chain employs TRBV6-5 and TRBJ1-2, with D possibly TRBD1 on 6 matching bases. This CDR3 contains 16 residues. V lost 2 bases to trimming and J lost 5 bases, with 18 bases between them. Germline V gene lookup returns CDR1 MNHEY and CDR2 SVGAGI.

V usage is TRBV5-6 and J usage is TRBJ2-3, with D possibly matching TRBD2 (5 bases). This CDR3 comprises 15 residues. V was shortened by 6 bases and J by 2 bases, with 16 bases between the two germline ends. Germline CDR1 and CDR2: SGHDT and YYEEEE. CDR3 loop: CASTRRASFTDTQYF. CDR3 bases: TGTGCCAGCACCCGACGAGCTAGCTTCACAGATACGCAGTATTTT.

In its sample, this clone was seen once. Other DNA sequences of this sample code for an identical CDR3. The rearrangement uses TRBV10-3 and TRBJ1-1; 7 nucleotides agree with TRBD1. In germline, CDR1 is ENHRY, CDR2 SYGVKD. This CDR3 region has 13 residues. V was pared by 4 bases and J by 3 bases, with 2 bases of the junction left unmatched. For the CDR3, the DNA is TGTGCCATCAGTGGCCAGGGGGACACTGAAGCTTTCTTT. This translates into CAISGQGDTEAFF.

The J gene is TRBJ2-1, the V gene TRBV5-1; D is uncertain. Trimming cost V 0 bases and J 9 bases, with 10 bases left between them. Germline loops: CDR1 SGHRS, CDR2 YFSETQ. This CDR3 spans 13 amino acids. CDR3 loop: CASSLVTLGEQFF. CDR3 nucleotides: TGCGCCAGCAGCTTGGTGACGTTGGGTGAGCAGTTCTTC.

The chain recombines TRBV19 with TRBJ2-1, with D possibly being TRBD2 (7 bases). The V gene's germline CDR1 is LNHDA and CDR2 SQIVND (reference sequence). Trimming stripped 5 bases from V and 9 bases from J, with 26 bases between. The CDR3 spans 17 residues. CDR3 sequence reads: CASSPGVGAGAPFEQFF. The CDR3 nucleotides read TGTGCCAGTAGTCCCGGGGTTGGGGCGGGGGCCCCATTTGAGCAGTTCTTC.

The V and J genes are TRBV7-9 and TRBJ2-1; perhaps TRBD2 as D (6 bases). Germline-derived CDR1 and CDR2 are SEHNR and FQNEAQ (reference sequence). The CDR3 extends over 16 amino acids. Trimming removed 2 bases at V and 5 bases at J, with 16 bases between. In nucleotides, the CDR3 is TGTGCCAGCAGCTTATTCCTCGGGGGACGGAACAATGAGCAGTTCTTC. This encodes CASSLFLGGRNNEQFF.

The chain combines TRBV9 with TRBJ2-1; tentatively, D is TRBD1 (6 bases). Trimming cost V 4 bases and J 2 bases, with 13 bases left between them. This CDR3 is built from 15 residues. The germline gives CDR1 SGDLS, CDR2 YYNGEE. CDR3 region: CASSPLQGPYNEQFF. The CDR3 DNA follows: TGTGCCAGCAGCCCCCTACAGGGACCCTACAATGAGCAGTTCTTC.